Sequencing of this T cell receptor (beta chain) was carried out in a study of cytomegalovirus exposure and HLA in healthy donors. General study points: Among TCR beta chains, those listed as cytomegalovirus-associated numbered approximately 150.

V dropped 3 bases and J dropped 3; count of bases not matched to a gene: 10. Germline-derived CDR1 and CDR2 are LNHNV and YYDKDF (reference sequence). The CDR3 has 19 amino acids. Primers: 60 Vbeta forward and 13 Jbeta reverse. The repertoire was sequenced with immunoSEQ multiplex PCR; TCRdb's copy has only in-frame clones and lacks some. The repertoire consists of approximately 82,000 clones, with 10% occurring once and the leading ten covering almost 25%. Concerning this clone: Its target is unknown.

Sequencing used PBMCs. This receptor was taken from a man in his sixties in good health and CMV-seropositive. V usage is TRBV15 and J usage is TRBJ2-1; 14 nucleotides match TRBD2. CDR3 nucleotide sequence: TGTGCCACCAGCAGCCCGGGACTAGCGGGGGAGGTCTTCTACAATGAGCAGTTCTTC. This encodes CATSSPGLAGEVFYNEQFF.